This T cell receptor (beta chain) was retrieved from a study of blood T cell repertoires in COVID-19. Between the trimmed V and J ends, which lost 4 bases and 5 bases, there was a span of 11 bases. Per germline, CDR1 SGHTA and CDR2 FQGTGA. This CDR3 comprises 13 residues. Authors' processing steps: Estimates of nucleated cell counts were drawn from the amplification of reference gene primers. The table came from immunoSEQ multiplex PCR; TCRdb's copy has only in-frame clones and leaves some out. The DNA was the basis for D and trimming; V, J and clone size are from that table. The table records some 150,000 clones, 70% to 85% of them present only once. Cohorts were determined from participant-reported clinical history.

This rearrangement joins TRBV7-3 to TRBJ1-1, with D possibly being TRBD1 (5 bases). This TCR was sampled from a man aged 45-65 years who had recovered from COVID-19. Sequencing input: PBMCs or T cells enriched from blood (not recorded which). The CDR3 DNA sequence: TGTGCCAGCAGCTCTCGGACAAGGACTGAAGCTTTCTTT. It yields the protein CASSSRTRTEAFF.